A selection of T cell receptor beta chains follows, all from one sample in a study of blood T cell repertoires in COVID-19. TCRdb's copy holds only in-frame clones and misses some; the assay was immunoSEQ multiplex PCR. This sample has 15,000 or so clones; roughly 89% occur once, and the top ten carry approximately 34%. The sequencing sample was made of peripheral blood. These receptors came from an elderly woman with COVID-19, enrolled during active disease. Both conserved end residues are part of each CDR3. A D gene is named only where the DNA matches it firmly. Clone size is given for some rows only: seen once, a few or many times, or a class if the clone is expanded.

TRBV5-1	.	TRBJ2-5	14	.	TGCGCCAGCAGTTCGCAGGGTTTCCAAGAGACCCAGTACTTC	CASSSQGFQETQYF
TRBV5-6	.	TRBJ2-7	14	.	TGTGCCAGCAGCTCCCAGACAGGCAACTACGAGCAGTACTTC	CASSSQTGNYEQYF
TRBV6-1	.	TRBJ1-2	14	.	TGTGCCAGCAGTGAATATGGCAGGGACTATGGCTACACCTTC	CASSEYGRDYGYTF
TRBV10-3	.	TRBJ1-5	12	.	TGTGCCACCGGCGACGGGAATCAGCCCCAGCATTTT	CATGDGNQPQHF
TRBV13	few	TRBJ1-1	13	.	TGTGCCAGCAGCTACAGGGACGGGACTGAAGCTTTCTTT	CASSYRDGTEAFF
TRBV28	.	TRBJ1-2	13	TRBD1	TGTGCCAGCAGTCGTACAGGGGGCGCTGGCTACACCTTC	CASSRTGGAGYTF
TRBV7-2	.	TRBJ2-6	17	TRBD1	TGTGCCAGCAGCCCCCGGGACAGGGGCTCTGGGGCCAACGTCCTGACTTTC	CASSPRDRGSGANVLTF
TRBV27	.	TRBJ2-1	15	TRBD1	TGTGCCAGCAGACCCTCAGACAGGGCTTACAATGAGCAGTTCTTC	CASRPSDRAYNEQFF
TRBV27	once	TRBJ1-3	16	TRBD1	TGTGCCAGCAGGCCTGACGGGACAGGCTCTGGAAACACCATATATTTT	CASRPDGTGSGNTIYF
TRBV6-5	.	TRBJ1-1	13	TRBD1	TGTGCCAGCCTAGGGACAGGGCTCGCCGAAGCTTTCTTT	CASLGTGLAEAFF
TRBV4-2	.	TRBJ2-7	13	.	TGTGCCAGCAGCCAAGACGGGGGGCGTGAGCAGTACTTC	CASSQDGGREQYF
TRBV19	.	TRBJ2-5	18	TRBD2	TGTGCCAGTAGTAACTACCTGGGACTAGCGGGAGCGGCAGAGACCCAGTACTTC	CASSNYLGLAGAAETQYF
TRBV6-5	.	TRBJ2-2	16	.	TGTGCCAGCAGTTACTCCATGGGGGGGCTAACCGGGGAGCTGTTTTTT	CASSYSMGGLTGELFF
TRBV9	.	TRBJ1-3	16	.	TGTGCCAGCAGCGTTAGAGCGGGCCGCTCTGGAAACACCATATATTTT	CASSVRAGRSGNTIYF
TRBV6-2/TRBV6-3	.	TRBJ1-5	17	.	TGTGCCAGCAGTTACGGGAGCCAGAGGTTGGGTAATCAGCCCCAGCATTTT	CASSYGSQRLGNQPQHF
TRBV10-3	.	TRBJ2-1	15	TRBD2	TGTGCCATCAGCCAACTAGCGGGGAGCTACAATGAGCAGTTCTTC	CAISQLAGSYNEQFF
TRBV4-2	.	TRBJ1-4	13	.	TGTGCCAGTAGGGAGGGGAGTAATGAAAAACTGTTTTTT	CASREGSNEKLFF
TRBV7-9	.	TRBJ2-3	15	TRBD1	TGTGCCAGCAACCAAGGGGGACAGGGGGCGTTTACGCAGTATTTT	CASNQGGQGAFTQYF
TRBV7-2	.	TRBJ2-4	17	TRBD1	TGTGCCAGCAGCTTAGTTAAGGACAGGCTAGCCAAAAACATTCAGTACTTC	CASSLVKDRLAKNIQYF
TRBV11-2	.	TRBJ1-1	15	.	TGTGCCAGCAGCTTTGAGGGAAGGAGGAACACTGAAGCTTTCTTT	CASSFEGRRNTEAFF
TRBV19	once	TRBJ1-2	14	.	TGTGCCAGTAGTATCGGGTTCGCTCGGGGGGGCTACACCTTC	CASSIGFARGGYTF
TRBV3-1/TRBV3-2	once	TRBJ2-7	14	.	TGTGCCAGCAGCCGGGTCGGACGGGATTACGAGCAGTACTTC	CASSRVGRDYEQYF
TRBV15	.	TRBJ2-3	15	TRBD1	TGTGCCACCAGCAGCAGGGACAGGGTAACAGATACGCAGTATTTT	CATSSRDRVTDTQYF
TRBV20-1	once	TRBJ2-7	13	TRBD1	TGCAGTGCTAGTCGTGGGACAGCCTACGAGCAGTACTTC	CSASRGTAYEQYF
TRBV28	.	TRBJ1-1	13	TRBD1	TGTGCCAGCACGGAGGGGGCAGAGGGTGAAGCTTTCTTT	CASTEGAEGEAFF
TRBV3-1/TRBV3-2	.	TRBJ2-7	16	.	TGTGCCAGCAGCGCCGGTGGGGGGAGTAGCTCCTACGAGCAGTACTTC	CASSAGGGSSSYEQYF
TRBV7-2	few	TRBJ1-2	13	.	TGTGCCAGCAGCTTAGTACAGGGAGGGGGCTACACCTTC	CASSLVQGGGYTF
TRBV19	.	TRBJ1-2	14	TRBD1	TGTGCCAGTACCCTACAGGGGTTCGTTAATGGCTACACCTTC	CASTLQGFVNGYTF
TRBV9	.	TRBJ2-1	17	TRBD2	TGTGCCAGCAGCGTAACGGGACTAGCGGGCCGGGCGGATGAGCAGTTCTTC	CASSVTGLAGRADEQFF
TRBV3-1/TRBV3-2	.	TRBJ2-7	15	TRBD2	TGTGCCAGCACTCGAGCCAGCGGGAGGGCCCTCGAGCAGTACTTC	CASTRASGRALEQYF
TRBV11-2	.	TRBJ2-2	15	.	TGTGCCAGCAGCTTAGGTCAGACGAACACCGGGGAGCTGTTTTTT	CASSLGQTNTGELFF
TRBV3-1/TRBV3-2	.	TRBJ2-5	19	TRBD2	TGTGCCAGCAGCCAAGATGGCCGGATGACTAGCGGGGGGTGGGAGACCCAGTACTTC	CASSQDGRMTSGGWETQYF